This record looks at one TCR beta chain sequence and its context. As yet, its antigen is unknown. Profiled with immunoSEQ multiplex PCR; TCRdb holds only in-frame clones, not every one. Among about 350,000 clones, more than 85% were seen once, and the ten largest hold around 5%. Treatment denoted: some 20 received Ad26.COV2.S at low or high dose, single or two shots; 5 received placebo; per-sample allocation not given. The study sampled participants on day 63 after the first vaccine or placebo injection. SARS-CoV-2 spike from the Wuhan strain was encoded by the vaccine, an Ad26 vector. This sample stems from a study of Ad26.COV2.S vaccination and SARS-CoV-2 variants. Overall study: Of the COV1001 trial arms, the Ad26.COV2.S arm included the donor.

Broader study findings: Placebo recipients and vaccine recipients were similar in non-spike TCR breadth. TCR breadth and depth analyses may have underestimated total T cell responses.

Germline loops: CDR1 MNHEY, CDR2 SVGEGT. CDR3 length: 16 amino acids. V was pared by 4 bases and J by 4 bases, with 17 bases between. Here the sequenced sample was peripheral blood, taken in a trial of Ad26.COV2.S vaccine versus placebo. The V gene is TRBV6-2 or TRBV6-3, the J gene TRBJ1-5, with a tentative D call TRBD1 (6 bases). This TCR was sampled from a person aged 18-65 years who received the Ad26.COV2.S COVID-19 vaccine or a placebo. CDR3 amino acids: CASSSFGGRLNQPQHF. In nucleotides, the CDR3 is TGTGCCAGCAGTTCCTTCGGGGGGCGGTTGAATCAGCCCCAGCATTTT.